These 22 T cell receptor beta chains were all obtained from the same sample, sequenced in a study of T cell responses to AZD1222 COVID-19 vaccine. Repertoires were generated with immunoSEQ multiplex PCR, while TCRdb's copy carries only in-frame clones and drops some. There are some 150,000 clones in the sample; around 90% occur only once, and 3% to 3.5% lies in the top ten. The specimen comprised peripheral blood, sampled 28 days after the second AZD1222 dose. The receptor source for this set is an adult who received the AZD1222 COVID-19 vaccine.

The rearrangement uses TRBV7-9 and TRBJ1-6; 8 nucleotides align to TRBD1. CDR1 is SEHNR, CDR2 FQNEAQ, per germline (reference sequence). Unmatched junction bases numbered 12, after V lost 5 bases and J lost 12 bases. The CDR3 sequence is 15 residues long. The CDR3 sequence is CASSPGTGLGEPLHF. The CDR3 DNA sequence: TGTGCCAGCAGCCCTGGGACAGGCCTGGGGGAACCCCTCCACTTT.

The chain links TRBV18 to TRBJ2-3, with 8 bases lining up with TRBD2. Germline CDR1 KGHSH, CDR2 LQKENI. The J segment lost 2 bases and the V segment lost 3 bases, leaving 7 bases of the junction unmatched. This CDR3 has 16 residues. The CDR3 reads CASSPQLADYTDTQYF. In DNA form, the CDR3 reads TGTGCCAGCTCACCGCAACTAGCGGACTACACAGATACGCAGTATTTT.

This chain connects TRBV27 to TRBJ1-5; D unclear. V was shortened by 5 bases and J by 6 bases, with 8 bases between the two germline ends. The germline gives CDR1 MNHEY, CDR2 SMNVEV (reference sequence). The CDR3 consists of 12 residues. The CDR3 reads CASSQQSQPQHF. The CDR3 region has the DNA TGTGCCAGCAGTCAACAGAGTCAGCCCCAGCATTTT.

The V and J genes are TRBV29-1 and TRBJ1-4; no firm D call. Germline V gene sequence: CDR1 SQVTM, CDR2 ANQGSEA. Trimming pared 5 bases from V and 8 bases from J, leaving 12 bases between. This CDR3 contains 12 residues. The CDR3 DNA reads TGCAGCGTTTCGGGAAAGAGGGAAAAACTGTTTTTT. Encoded protein: CSVSGKREKLFF.

This clone was picked up one time. The gene calls are TRBV5-1 and TRBJ1-5, with 8 bases fitting TRBD1. Trimming removed 0 bases from V and 6 bases from J; junction bases left unmatched: 5. The germline gives CDR1 SGHRS, CDR2 YFSETQ. CDR3 size: 15 residues. The chain's CDR3 is CASSLDPGGGQPQHF. As DNA, the CDR3 is TGCGCCAGCAGCTTGGATCCAGGGGGCGGTCAGCCCCAGCATTTT.

This rearrangement joins TRBV3-1 (or the pseudogene TRBV3-2) to TRBJ1-6; D call uncertain. Germline V CDR1 and CDR2: LGHDT, YNNKEL (reference sequence). Trimming removed 0 bases at V and 12 bases at J, with 6 bases between. This CDR3 is built from 12 residues. CDR3 DNA sequence: TGTGCCAGCAGCCAAGAGTCGGGACCCCTCCACTTT. This encodes CASSQESGPLHF.

The gene calls are TRBV10-3 and TRBJ1-1; D remains ambiguous. This CDR3 comprises 11 residues. Looked up from germline, CDR1 is ENHRY and CDR2 is SYGVKD. Trimming took 8 bases from V and 2 from J, leaving 6 bases between them. This CDR3 reads CAIGINTEAFF. The CDR3 region has the DNA TGTGCCATCGGAATAAACACTGAAGCTTTCTTT.

The V and J genes are TRBV7-9 and TRBJ2-4, with TRBD1 matching 8 bases. Germline V lookup: CDR1 SEHNR, CDR2 FQNEAQ (reference sequence). There are 16 residues in the CDR3. Germline trimming cut 1 base from V and 6 bases from J; bases unmatched to any gene: 8. The CDR3 region is CASSLGDRSIGNIQYF. The CDR3 DNA sequence: TGTGCCAGCAGCTTAGGGGACAGGTCTATCGGAAACATTCAGTACTTC.

This clone was detected once. The genes are TRBV11-2 and TRBJ2-7; 11 bases are a match to TRBD2. The CDR3 runs to 14 residues. V was clipped by 5 bases and J by 3 bases; unmatched bases: 3. Germline loops: CDR1 SGHAT, CDR2 FQNNGV. CDR3 nucleotides: TGTGCCAGCAGCCACGGACTAGCGGGCTACGAGCAGTACTTC. As protein: CASSHGLAGYEQYF.

This chain joins TRBV6-5 and TRBJ2-5; D ambiguous. CDR1 is MNHEY, CDR2 SVGAGI, per germline. The CDR3 extends over 11 amino acids. The V gene lost 8 bases and the J gene lost 5 bases, with 9 bases spanning the gap. The CDR3 DNA reads as TGTGCCAGCGGGATGGGGGAGACCCAGTACTTC. It codes for CASGMGETQYF.

The chain recombines TRBV29-1 with TRBJ1-1; 9 bases match TRBD1. In germline, CDR1 is SQVTM, CDR2 ANQGSEA. CDR3 length: 13 amino acids. Trimming at V came to 7 bases and at J to 4 bases, leaving 7 bases not matched to a gene. CDR3 protein: CSAGKQGATEAFF. For the CDR3, the DNA is TGCAGCGCTGGGAAACAGGGGGCCACTGAAGCTTTCTTT.

The genes are TRBV10-2 and TRBJ2-1, with TRBD1 as a possible D gene (7 bases). Germline CDR1 WSHSY, CDR2 SAAADI. Between the trimmed V and J ends, which lost 1 base and 9 bases, there was a span of 16 bases. CDR3 size: 15 residues. CDR3 bases: TGCGCCAGCAGTGAGTATGGAGGGGGCTCGGGTGAGCAGTTCTTC. Residues: CASSEYGGGSGEQFF.

The chain joins TRBV4-1 to TRBJ2-5; 10 bases fit TRBD2. After removal of 6 bases from V and 1 base from J, the junction contained 8 bases not matched to a gene. Germline CDR1 MGHRA, CDR2 YSYEKL. The CDR3 sequence is 16 residues long. The chain's CDR3 is CASRGGASGSQETQYF. As DNA, the CDR3 is TGCGCCAGCAGGGGGGGAGCTAGCGGGAGCCAAGAGACCCAGTACTTC.

The rearrangement links TRBV12-3 or TRBV12-4 to TRBJ1-2, with no clear D. The CDR3 is 13 residues long. V lost 1 base, J lost 5 bases, and 8 bases lay in between. The CDR3 nucleotides are TGTGCCAGCAGTTTAGGACCGTCTTATGGCTACACCTTC. Protein sequence: CASSLGPSYGYTF.

The chain carries TRBV6-5 and TRBJ1-2, with 7 bases fitting TRBD1. Germline V gene data show CDR1 as MNHEY and CDR2 as SVGAGI. V was pared by 6 bases and J by 5 bases, with 6 bases of the junction left unmatched. CDR3 length equals 13 residues. CDR3 coding DNA: TGTGCCAGCAGCGAGACAGGGATTTATGGCTACACCTTC. Its protein product is CASSETGIYGYTF.

The chain uses TRBV6-5 and TRBJ1-2; TRBD1 matches 7 bases. CDR1 MNHEY and CDR2 SVGAGI come from the germline V gene. This CDR3 contains 15 residues. With 0 bases clipped from V and 6 bases from J, the junction kept 7 bases outside the gene matches. The CDR3 DNA follows: TGTGCCAGCAGTTACTCGGGGGCAGGGGGTAATGGCTACACCTTC. Amino acid sequence: CASSYSGAGGNGYTF.

The V gene is TRBV10-2, the J gene TRBJ2-1; 8 bases fit TRBD2. J was trimmed by 8 bases and V by 8 bases; bases with no gene match: 17. CDR1 and CDR2 from the germline V gene are WSHSY and SAAADI. This CDR3 comprises 16 residues. CDR3 bases: TGCGCCAGCCTTCCGGCGGGAGGCCGAGTGGGGGATGAGCAGTTCTTC. Amino acids: CASLPAGGRVGDEQFF.

V gene TRBV14 combines with J gene TRBJ2-1; TRBD2 agrees at 10 bases. Trimming at V came to 3 bases and at J to 15 bases, leaving 8 bases not matched to a gene. CDR1 and CDR2 from the germline V gene are SGHDN and FVKESK. This CDR3 has 13 residues. The CDR3 sequence: CASSQPLAGDLFF. The CDR3 DNA follows: TGTGCCAGCAGCCAGCCTCTAGCGGGAGATTTGTTCTTC.

V is TRBV10-3 and J is TRBJ2-7; 9 bases fit TRBD1. Germline V lookup: CDR1 ENHRY, CDR2 SYGVKD. The J segment lost 4 bases and the V segment lost 10 bases, leaving 11 bases of the junction unmatched. The CDR3 is made up of 14 amino acids. CDR3 coding DNA: TGTGCCACAGGCCCCGGACAGGGGCAGTACGAGCAGTACTTC. Translated: CATGPGQGQYEQYF.

The chain uses TRBV5-1 and TRBJ2-3, with 9 bases lining up with TRBD2. V dropped 0 bases and J dropped 3; count of bases not matched to a gene: 5. This CDR3 has 16 amino acids. Germline loops: CDR1 SGHRS, CDR2 YFSETQ. CDR3 sequence (DNA): TGCGCCAGCAGCTTGGCCGGCCTAGCGGGGACAGATACGCAGTATTTT. Its translation: CASSLAGLAGTDTQYF.

The sample holds one count of this clone. The chain uses TRBV7-2 and TRBJ2-7; TRBD2 aligns across 11 bases. The CDR3 covers 15 residues. Germline V lookup: CDR1 SGHTA, CDR2 FQGNSA. V dropped 5 bases and J dropped 7; count of bases not matched to a gene: 10. CDR3 coding DNA: TGTGCCAGCAGCACTATACTAGCGGGAGCGCAAGAGCAGTACTTC. Amino acid sequence: CASSTILAGAQEQYF.

The rearrangement links TRBV29-1 to TRBJ1-3; D not resolved. The CDR3 has 13 residues. V was pared by 4 bases and J by 2 bases, with 9 bases between. The germline CDR1 and CDR2 sequences are SQVTM and ANQGSEA. In DNA, the CDR3 is TGCAGCGTTGGGGCCGGGGCTGGAAACACCATATATTTT. This codes for CSVGAGAGNTIYF.